One sample yielded the 2 T cell receptor beta chains listed below, sequenced in a study of cytomegalovirus exposure and HLA in healthy donors (TCRdb year 2017). Library creation used the immunoSEQ multiplex PCR assay. The multiplex PCR relied on a mix of 60 forward primers for TCR Vbeta segments and 13 reverse primers for TCR Jbeta segments. TCRdb stores this immuneACCESS table with in-frame sequences only. Part of the clones is absent; in the studies checked, under half of the shortfall reflects unresolved V genes, and no reason is known for the rest. The table for this sample lists about 160,000 clones; 60% to 80% of them were counted only once. The ten largest clones take up 9.5% to 10% of the sample. Sequenced: PBMCs. The source of these receptors is a man younger than 30 in good health and CMV-seropositive.

The rearrangement joins TRBV25-1 to TRBJ1-5; no clear D gene. There are 15 residues in the CDR3. CDR1 MGHDK and CDR2 SYGVNS come from the germline V gene. V was trimmed by 3 bases and J by 6 bases, leaving 15 bases between them. The CDR3 protein is CASSESGILGQPQHF. The CDR3 nucleotides are TGTGCCAGCAGTGAGTCCGGGATCCTAGGTCAGCCCCAGCATTTT.

V gene TRBV7-9 combines with J gene TRBJ1-5; D possibly corresponds to TRBD1 (5 bases). This CDR3 is 15 amino acids long. Germline V lookup: CDR1 SEHNR, CDR2 FQNEAQ (reference sequence). Trimming removed 4 bases at V and 0 bases at J, with 10 bases between. In DNA, the CDR3 is TGTGCCAGCAGCTACCAGGGTTCTAGCAATCAGCCCCAGCATTTT. It specifies CASSYQGSSNQPQHF.